This T cell receptor beta chain was obtained from a study of blood T cell repertoires in COVID-19 (dated by TCRdb to 2019 to 2021). Looking at the study overall: Samples covering the acute and convalescent phases of COVID-19 were provided by collaborators in the United States, Italy and Spain. The prospective study material was composed of cDNA or gDNA derived from T cells, B-cell-depleted T cells, or PBMCs. The dataset comprised deeply sampled blood TCRbeta repertoires from subjects exposed to, actively infected with, or recovered from COVID-19. A freely available public database, intended as a resource for researchers studying the immune response to SARS-CoV-2, is where the repertoires were released. The samples were drawn from two sources: the first 160 participants of the ongoing ImmuneRACE study, and about 1,300 subjects contributed by 6 global collaborators. Nearly every sample came with metadata listing a de-identified subject ID, COVID-19 status, age in years and sex. HLA class I and class II types, where available, came from metadata supplied by the sample provider rather than from assay-based typing. The study at large found these results: The amount of clinical and demographic metadata varied by source and participant and was provided uncurated.

The collaborating institutions used their own protocols to collect whole blood in K2EDTA tubes. Collaborator samples were shipped for TCRbeta analysis as frozen whole blood, isolated PBMCs, or DNA extracted from either sample type. The germline V gene encodes CDR1 MNHEY and CDR2 SVGAGI. Taken from cysteine to phenylalanine, the CDR3 has 15 residues. Just CDR3 DNA is preserved here, 45 bases in frame from base 1. The junction shows trimming of 0 bases on V and 2 bases on J, and the gene matches do not reach 4 bases of it. A remark on this clone: Its antigen is not yet known. No qualities accompany the bases; no much larger clone lies one base away.

TCRbeta CDR3 regions were amplified from genomic DNA using the immunoSEQ Assay, a bias-controlled multiplex PCR. In the original analysis: The number of nucleated cells in each sample was estimated by amplification of reference gene primers within the assay. To quantify the absolute abundance of each unique TCRbeta CDR3 rearrangement, sequence reads were collapsed and filtered. For each sample, productive Simpson clonality was calculated by taking the square root of Simpson's diversity index across productive rearrangements. TCRdb mirrors the immuneACCESS table, restricted to in-frame sequences. Some clones are absent from its copies; in checked studies, under half trace to an unresolved V gene, and the reason for the others is unknown. V and J calls and clone size come straight from that table; D and trimming were deduced from the DNA. This sample is represented by 110,000 or so clones; 70% to 90% of them were singletons. Around 3.3% of the sample is held by the ten biggest clonotypes.

Sequencing input: peripheral blood. The origin of this receptor is a man aged 40-55 years with acute or convalescent COVID-19. The chain joins TRBV6-5 to TRBJ2-7, with 7 bases matching TRBD2. The DNA is TGTGCCAGCAGTTACTCGGCCGGGACTACCTACGAGCAGTACTTC. This codes for CASSYSAGTTYEQYF.